Listed below are T cell receptor beta chains from one sample, sequenced in a study of blood T cell repertoires in COVID-19. TCRdb's table, derived via immunoSEQ multiplex PCR, lists solely in-frame clones and lacks some. Of some 150,000 clones in the sample, around nine tenths are singletons; the top ten hold roughly 2.1%. Material: peripheral blood. The receptors shown here come from a human donor in a cohort sampled during active COVID-19. The CDR3 runs from the conserved cysteine through the conserved F or W. A D gene is named only where the DNA matches it firmly. Size tells how often a clone was seen (once, few, many) or the class of an expanded clone, and some rows leave it out.

>-|-|TRBJ2-7|TRBV20-1
CSARDLYEQYF
TGCAGTGCTAGAGACCTCTACGAGCAGTACTTC
>-|-|TRBJ1-5|TRBV7-2
CASSPRPTSNQPQHF
TGTGCCAGCAGCCCGCGGCCGACTAGCAATCAGCCCCAGCATTTT
>TRBD2|-|TRBJ2-2|TRBV19
CASSPGTSELTGELFF
TGTGCCAGTAGTCCCGGGACTAGCGAGTTAACCGGGGAGCTGTTTTTT
>-|-|TRBJ2-2|TRBV5-4
CASSLGPRIESGELFF
TGTGCCAGCAGCTTGGGTCCTAGAATCGAGTCCGGGGAGCTGTTTTTT
>-|few|TRBJ1-3|TRBV18
CASSPRATLQGLSSGNTIYF
TGTGCCAGCTCACCGCGCGCCACCTTACAGGGCCTGAGCTCTGGAAACACCATATATTTT
>TRBD1|-|TRBJ2-7|TRBV19
CASSFGQGGYEQYF
TGTGCCAGTAGTTTCGGACAGGGGGGGTACGAGCAGTACTTC
>-|-|TRBJ1-1|TRBV19
CASSIYRGGTEAFF
TGTGCCAGTAGTATTTATCGGGGGGGCACTGAAGCTTTCTTT
>-|-|TRBJ2-5|TRBV3-1/TRBV3-2
CASSPRGTVKETQYF
TGTGCCAGCAGCCCAAGGGGCACGGTAAAAGAGACCCAGTACTTC
>TRBD1|-|TRBJ1-2|TRBV11-2
CASSQSYQTGGDGYTF
TGTGCCAGCAGCCAATCCTATCAGACAGGGGGCGATGGCTACACCTTC
>-|-|TRBJ2-2|TRBV6-5
CASSWGPGELFF
TGTGCCAGCAGTTGGGGGCCCGGGGAGCTGTTTTTT
>TRBD1|-|TRBJ1-3|TRBV4-3
CASSQDDRATGNTIYF
TGCGCCAGCAGCCAAGATGACAGGGCAACGGGAAACACCATATATTTT
>TRBD1|-|TRBJ1-2|TRBV28
CASRDTGGHYGYTF
TGTGCCAGCAGGGACACAGGGGGCCACTATGGCTACACCTTC
>TRBD2|-|TRBJ2-1|TRBV7-3
CASSLGIAGDEQFF
TGTGCCAGCAGCTTAGGGATAGCGGGAGATGAGCAGTTCTTC
>TRBD1|-|TRBJ1-3|TRBV6-5
CASSSDRASGNTIYF
TGTGCCAGCAGTTCGGACAGGGCCTCTGGAAACACCATATATTTT
>TRBD2|-|TRBJ2-5|TRBV3-1/TRBV3-2
CASSQGTSGQETQYF
TGTGCCAGCAGCCAAGGGACTAGCGGCCAAGAGACCCAGTACTTC
>TRBD1|-|TRBJ1-2|TRBV13
CASSSGQGGYTF
TGTGCCAGCAGCTCCGGACAGGGTGGCTACACCTTC
>TRBD2|-|TRBJ2-1|TRBV4-1
CASSLIGLEKQFF
TGCGCCAGCAGCCTCATTGGACTAGAAAAGCAGTTCTTC
>-|-|TRBJ1-1|TRBV12-2
CASRLGRDRGNTEAFF
TGTGCAAGTCGCTTAGGGAGGGACAGGGGGAACACTGAAGCTTTCTTT
>TRBD1|-|TRBJ2-7|TRBV27
CASKRGQGTSEQYF
TGTGCCAGCAAACGAGGACAGGGGACCTCCGAGCAGTACTTC
>TRBD2|-|TRBJ2-3|TRBV7-8
CASSRTSGSRDTQYF
TGTGCCAGCAGCCGAACAAGCGGGAGTAGGGATACGCAGTATTTT
>TRBD2|-|TRBJ2-2|TRBV24-1
CATSDRGGRGELFF
TGTGCCACCAGTGACCGGGGGGGCCGCGGGGAGCTGTTTTTT
>-|-|TRBJ1-2|TRBV6-2/TRBV6-3
CASSLTSYGYTF
TGTGCCAGCAGTCTGACAAGCTATGGCTACACCTTC
>-|-|TRBJ2-5|TRBV6-6
CASTLGARRETQYF
TGTGCCAGCACGCTTGGGGCGAGGAGAGAGACCCAGTACTTC
>-|-|TRBJ2-1|TRBV5-1
CASSFAGPQVEQFF
TGCGCCAGCAGCTTTGCGGGACCCCAAGTTGAGCAGTTCTTC
>TRBD2|-|TRBJ2-5|TRBV7-2
CASSLAGGRETQYF
TGTGCCAGCAGTCTAGCGGGGGGAAGGGAGACCCAGTACTTC
>-|-|TRBJ2-6|TRBV9
CASSEAPGGGAFGANVLTF
TGTGCCAGCAGCGAGGCCCCTGGGGGGGGCGCGTTTGGGGCCAACGTCCTGACTTTC
>-|-|TRBJ2-7|TRBV12-3/TRBV12-4
CASSSGGYEQYF
TGTGCCAGCAGCTCTGGGGGGTACGAGCAGTACTTC
>-|-|TRBJ2-7|TRBV7-8
CASSPNSVEQYF
TGTGCCAGCAGCCCCAACTCGGTCGAGCAGTACTTC
>TRBD2|-|TRBJ2-5|TRBV6-6
CASSYPGGLETQYF
TGTGCCAGCAGTTATCCGGGGGGGCTAGAGACCCAGTACTTC
>-|-|TRBJ1-4|TRBV29-1
CSVGGGINEKLFF
TGCAGCGTTGGGGGGGGAATTAATGAAAAACTGTTTTTT
>TRBD1|-|TRBJ1-2|TRBV12-3/TRBV12-4
CASSLLGQDGYTF
TGTGCCAGCAGTTTACTAGGACAGGATGGCTACACCTTC
>TRBD2|-|TRBJ2-1|TRBV5-1
CASSLEPSGPNNEQFF
TGCGCCAGCAGCTTGGAGCCTAGCGGCCCTAACAATGAGCAGTTCTTC
>-|-|TRBJ2-5|TRBV6-5
CASRREVGETQYF
TGTGCCAGCAGGAGGGAGGTTGGGGAGACCCAGTACTTC
>TRBD1|-|TRBJ1-1|TRBV27
CASSSWTGNTEAFF
TGTGCCAGCAGTTCTTGGACAGGAAACACTGAAGCTTTCTTT
>-|-|TRBJ1-6|TRBV5-6
CASSSGTQGLLSYNSPLHF
TGTGCCAGCAGCTCCGGGACTCAAGGCCTCCTCTCCTATAATTCACCCCTCCACTTT
>TRBD2|-|TRBJ2-1|TRBV9
CASSAGLQGLYNEQFF
TGTGCCAGCAGCGCGGGCCTCCAGGGACTATACAATGAGCAGTTCTTC
>-|-|TRBJ1-2|TRBV12-3/TRBV12-4
CASSPRGNGYTF
TGTGCCAGCAGTCCGAGGGGGAACGGCTACACCTTC
>TRBD1|few|TRBJ1-5|TRBV30
CAWNGGWTGKNQPQHF
TGTGCCTGGAACGGGGGCTGGACAGGGAAAAATCAGCCCCAGCATTTT
>-|few|TRBJ1-5|TRBV2
CASKASNSNQPQHF
TGTGCCAGCAAAGCGAGCAATAGCAATCAGCCCCAGCATTTT
>-|-|TRBJ1-1|TRBV12-3/TRBV12-4
CASSYLGPTEAFF
TGTGCCAGCAGTTACCTGGGGCCCACTGAAGCTTTCTTT
>-|-|TRBJ2-4|TRBV15
CATSRDNGDIQYF
TGTGCCACCAGCAGAGATAACGGGGACATTCAGTACTTC